Here is one T cell receptor beta chain with its context. Antigen specificity is unknown. The junction differs from germline at one of its ends, possibly a read error. CDR1 and CDR2 from the germline V gene are SGHTA and FQGNSA. CDR3 length: 13 residues. Not enrolled were patients with uncontrolled infection, other autoimmune disease, pregnancy or lactation. On the basis of clinical symptoms, serum thyroxine and TRAb, thyroid ultrasound and orbital computed tomography, diagnoses were made. These data belong to a study of T cells in Graves' hyperthyroidism and ophthalmopathy. Study conclusions and caveats: For ophthalmopathy, model prediction preceded onset by a median approximately 6 months. Expanded thyroid clonotypes (above 0.001) were mostly also found in blood.

TCR beta CDR3 sequences were amplified from RNA transcripts. First-round RT-PCR targeting the TCR CDR3 was performed with the HTBI primer set. TCRdb independently ran MiXCR on the multiplex PCR reads; one entry per CDR3 protein. The data contain 550,000 to 700,000 distinct CDR3 sequences, roughly 46% of them singletons. This TCR derives from an adult woman with Graves' disease, either hyperthyroidism or ophthalmopathy (not recorded which). Sample: peripheral blood or thyroid tissue (not recorded which). The rearrangement links TRBV7-2 to TRBJ1-5; D gene uncertain. CDR3 sequence (DNA): TGTGCCAGCAGTTTAGCGCTAGATATGCCCCAGCATTTT. Protein product: CASSLALDMPQHF.